This T cell receptor (beta chain) originates from a study of shared clonotypes between healthy human individuals. An even split of each subset's genomic DNA across several immunoSEQ plates was performed. Scientists sequenced DNA from unsorted PBMC on ten immunoSEQ deep assay plates. Original analysis: In the immunoSEQ data, sequences were junction-only and lacked quality scores, so filtering differed. Profiled with immunoSEQ multiplex PCR; TCRdb holds only in-frame clones, not every one. The V and J calls and clone size were taken over from that table, and D and trimming were inferred from the DNA. The sample lists around 530,000 clones, around 78% seen once, with more than 10% in the top ten. This CDR3 region has 15 residues. V was cut by 3 bases and J by 4 bases, with 13 bases left in between. CDR1 is SGHRS, CDR2 YFSETQ, per germline.

The clonotype was recovered from a middle-aged woman in good health. Some clones in this sample may be carry-over from other donors' samples. The V and J genes are TRBV5-1 and TRBJ2-2; perhaps TRBD1 as D (6 bases). Material for sequencing was PBMCs. CDR3 in amino acids: CASSYGQTGTGELFF. The CDR3 region has the DNA TGCGCCAGCAGCTACGGACAGACGGGCACCGGGGAGCTGTTTTTT.